What follows is one T cell receptor (beta chain) and its context. Its antigen is unknown. The sample comes from a study of T cell responses to AZD1222 COVID-19 vaccine. Findings and caveats of the study: Compared with day 0, the breadth and depth of the Spike-specific TCR repertoire rose significantly after two doses of AZD1222.

Using immunoSEQ multiplex PCR, the repertoire was profiled, and TCRdb retains in-frame clones only, with some absent. The repertoire holds about 140,000 clones, just over 85% seen once, with approximately 3.4% in the top ten. Trimming took 0 bases from V and 5 from J, leaving 9 bases between them. The CDR3 is made up of 13 amino acids. Germline CDR1 reads SGDLS; CDR2 reads YYNGEE. The source of this sequence is an adult in good health. The chain carries TRBV9 and TRBJ2-7; TRBD2 might be the D (6 bases). The specimen was peripheral blood, collected on day 0 of AZD1222 vaccination. The CDR3 sequence: CASSVAGANEQYF. The CDR3 nucleotides read TGTGCCAGCAGCGTAGCGGGAGCGAACGAGCAGTACTTC.